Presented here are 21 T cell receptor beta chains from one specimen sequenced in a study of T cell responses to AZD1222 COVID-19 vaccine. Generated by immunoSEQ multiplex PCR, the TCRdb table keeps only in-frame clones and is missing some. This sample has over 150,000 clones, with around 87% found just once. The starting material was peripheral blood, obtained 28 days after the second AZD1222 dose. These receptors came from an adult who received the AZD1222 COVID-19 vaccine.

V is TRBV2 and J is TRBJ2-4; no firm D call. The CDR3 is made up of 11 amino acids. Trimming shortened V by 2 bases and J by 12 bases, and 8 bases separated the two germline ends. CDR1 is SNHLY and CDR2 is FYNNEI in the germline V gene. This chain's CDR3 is CASSELATQYF. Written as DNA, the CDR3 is TGTGCCAGCAGTGAATTGGCAACTCAGTACTTC.

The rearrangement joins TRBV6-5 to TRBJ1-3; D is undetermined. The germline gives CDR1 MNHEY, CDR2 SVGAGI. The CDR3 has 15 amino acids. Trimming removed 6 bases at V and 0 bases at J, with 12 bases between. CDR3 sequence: CASSPRRASGNTIYF. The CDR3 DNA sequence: TGTGCCAGCAGCCCCAGGCGGGCCTCTGGAAACACCATATATTTT.

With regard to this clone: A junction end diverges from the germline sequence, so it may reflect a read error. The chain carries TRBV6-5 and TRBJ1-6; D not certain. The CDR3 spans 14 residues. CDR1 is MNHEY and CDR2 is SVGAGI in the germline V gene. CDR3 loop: CASRAGSFNSPLHF. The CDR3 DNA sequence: TGTGCCAGCCGCGCGGGATCCTTTAATTCACCCCTCCACTTT.

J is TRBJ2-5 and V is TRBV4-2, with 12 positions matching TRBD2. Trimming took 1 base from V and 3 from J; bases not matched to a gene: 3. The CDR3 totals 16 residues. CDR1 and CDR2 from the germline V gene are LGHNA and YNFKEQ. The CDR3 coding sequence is TGTGCCAGCAGCCAAGCACTAGCGGGGGGAGAAGAGACCCAGTACTTC. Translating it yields CASSQALAGGEETQYF.

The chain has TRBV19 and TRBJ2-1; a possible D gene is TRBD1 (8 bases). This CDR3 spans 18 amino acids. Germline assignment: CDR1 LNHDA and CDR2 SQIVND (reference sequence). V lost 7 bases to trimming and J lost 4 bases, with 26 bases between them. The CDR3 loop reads CASTYGHGTGGGYNEQFF. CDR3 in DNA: TGTGCCAGTACCTACGGACATGGCACAGGGGGAGGGTACAATGAGCAGTTCTTC.

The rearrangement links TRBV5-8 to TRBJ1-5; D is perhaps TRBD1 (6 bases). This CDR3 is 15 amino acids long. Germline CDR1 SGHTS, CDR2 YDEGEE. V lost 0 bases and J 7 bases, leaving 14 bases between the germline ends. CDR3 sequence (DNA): TGTGCCAGCAGCTTGGGGGGGGGCATAGACCAGCCCCAGCATTTT. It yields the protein CASSLGGGIDQPQHF.

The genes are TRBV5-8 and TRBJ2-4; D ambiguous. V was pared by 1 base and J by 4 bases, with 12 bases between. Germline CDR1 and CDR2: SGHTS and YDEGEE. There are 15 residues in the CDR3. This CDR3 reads CASSLLLGLKNIQYF. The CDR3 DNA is TGTGCCAGCAGCTTGCTTTTAGGCCTGAAAAACATTCAGTACTTC.

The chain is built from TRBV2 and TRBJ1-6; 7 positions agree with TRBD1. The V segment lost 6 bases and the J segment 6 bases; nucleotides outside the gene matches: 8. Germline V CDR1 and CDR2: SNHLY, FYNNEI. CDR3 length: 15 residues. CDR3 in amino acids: CASRVRDSGNSPLHF. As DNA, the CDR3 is TGTGCCAGCAGAGTCCGGGACAGCGGTAATTCACCCCTCCACTTT.

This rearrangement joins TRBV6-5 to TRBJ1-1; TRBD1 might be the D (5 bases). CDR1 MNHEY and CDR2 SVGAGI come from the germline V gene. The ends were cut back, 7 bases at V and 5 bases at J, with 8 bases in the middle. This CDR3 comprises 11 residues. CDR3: CASTGGTEAFF. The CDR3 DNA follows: TGTGCCAGCACTGGGGGAACTGAAGCTTTCTTT.

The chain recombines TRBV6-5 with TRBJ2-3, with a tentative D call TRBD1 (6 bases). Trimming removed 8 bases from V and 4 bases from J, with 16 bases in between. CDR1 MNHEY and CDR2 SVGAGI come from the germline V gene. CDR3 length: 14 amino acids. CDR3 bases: TGTGCCAGCCGACAGGCTAAGTGGCCAGATACGCAGTATTTT. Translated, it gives CASRQAKWPDTQYF.

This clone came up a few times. In nucleotides, the CDR3 is TGTGCCAGCAGTTACCTGGGCTCAGATCAGCCCCAGCATTTT. It codes for CASSYLGSDQPQHF. The chain employs TRBV6-5 and TRBJ1-5; D is unclear. Germline CDR1 is MNHEY and CDR2 is SVGAGI. The ends were cut back, 2 bases at V and 5 bases at J, with 10 bases in the middle. The CDR3 covers 14 residues.

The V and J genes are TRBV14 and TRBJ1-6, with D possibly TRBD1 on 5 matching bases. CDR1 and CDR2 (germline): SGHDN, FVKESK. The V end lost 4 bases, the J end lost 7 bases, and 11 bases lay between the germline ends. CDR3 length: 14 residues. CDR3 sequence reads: CASSLGTANSPLHF. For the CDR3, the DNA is TGTGCCAGCAGCCTCGGGACTGCAAATTCACCCCTCCACTTT.

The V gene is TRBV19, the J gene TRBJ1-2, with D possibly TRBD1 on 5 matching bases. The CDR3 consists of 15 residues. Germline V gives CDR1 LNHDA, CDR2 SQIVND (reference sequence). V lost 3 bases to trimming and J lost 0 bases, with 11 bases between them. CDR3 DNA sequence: TGTGCCAGTAGTATGAGGGGCGCAGCTAACTATGGCTACACCTTC. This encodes CASSMRGAANYGYTF.

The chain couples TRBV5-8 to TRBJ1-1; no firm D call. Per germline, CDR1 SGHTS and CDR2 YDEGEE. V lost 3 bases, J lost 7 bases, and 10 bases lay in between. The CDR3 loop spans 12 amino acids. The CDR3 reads CASSYDPYEAFF. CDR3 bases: TGTGCCAGCAGCTATGACCCGTATGAAGCTTTCTTT.

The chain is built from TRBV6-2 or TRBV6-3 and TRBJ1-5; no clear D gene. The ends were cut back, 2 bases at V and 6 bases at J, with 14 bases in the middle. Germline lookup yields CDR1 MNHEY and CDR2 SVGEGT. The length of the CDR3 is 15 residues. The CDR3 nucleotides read TGTGCCAGCAGTTACATCGGGCAGATAGGTCAGCCCCAGCATTTT. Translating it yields CASSYIGQIGQPQHF.

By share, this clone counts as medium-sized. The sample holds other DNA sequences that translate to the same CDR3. The CDR3, as DNA: TGTGCCAGTAGTATAGGGGGTTACGAGCAGTACTTC. As protein: CASSIGGYEQYF. J is TRBJ2-7 and V is TRBV19; D gene uncertain. The V end was cut by 1 base, the J end by 4 bases, with 5 bases between. This CDR3 has 12 residues. CDR1 is LNHDA, CDR2 SQIVND, per germline (reference sequence).

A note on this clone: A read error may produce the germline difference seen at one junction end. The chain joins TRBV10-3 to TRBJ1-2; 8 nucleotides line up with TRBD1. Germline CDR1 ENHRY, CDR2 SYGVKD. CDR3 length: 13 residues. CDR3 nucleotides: TGTGCCATCACTGAGGACAGGGACCGCGGCTACACCTTC. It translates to CAITEDRDRGYTF.

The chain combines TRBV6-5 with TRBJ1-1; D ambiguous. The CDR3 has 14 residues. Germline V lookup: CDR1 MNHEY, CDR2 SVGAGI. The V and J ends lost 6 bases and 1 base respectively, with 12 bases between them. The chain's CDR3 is CASRYGPGNTEAFF. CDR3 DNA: TGTGCCAGCAGGTACGGGCCGGGGAACACTGAAGCTTTCTTT.

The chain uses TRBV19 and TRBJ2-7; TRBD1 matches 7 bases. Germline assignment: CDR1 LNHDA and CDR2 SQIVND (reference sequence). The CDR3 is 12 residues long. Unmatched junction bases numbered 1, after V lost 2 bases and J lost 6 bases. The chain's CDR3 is CASSISGGEQYF. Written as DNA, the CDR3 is TGTGCCAGTAGTATATCAGGGGGCGAGCAGTACTTC.

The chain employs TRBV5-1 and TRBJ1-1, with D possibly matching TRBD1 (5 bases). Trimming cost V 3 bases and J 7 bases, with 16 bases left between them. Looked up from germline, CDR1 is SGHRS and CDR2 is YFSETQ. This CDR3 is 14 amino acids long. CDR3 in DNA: TGCGCCAGCAGCTCAACAGGTTCCCGACTTGAAGCTTTCTTT. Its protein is CASSSTGSRLEAFF.

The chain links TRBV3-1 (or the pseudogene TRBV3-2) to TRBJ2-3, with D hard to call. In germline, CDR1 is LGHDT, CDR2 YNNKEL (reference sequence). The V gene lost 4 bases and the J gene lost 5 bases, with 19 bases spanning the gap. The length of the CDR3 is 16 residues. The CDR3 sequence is CASSPIFPVMQDTQYF. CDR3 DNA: TGTGCCAGCAGCCCTATATTTCCTGTCATGCAAGATACGCAGTATTTT.